This T cell receptor delta chain stems from a study of gamma-delta T cells after stem cell transplantation. TCRdb re-identified clones in the RT-PCR reads via CATT. The sample includes over a thousand delta-chain clones, about 25% of them seen just once. V lost 1 base and J 0 bases, leaving 17 bases between the germline ends. The CDR3 is 17 residues long. Germline V lookup: CDR1 GEAIGNYY, CDR2 EKD. In its sample, this clone is medium-sized. The clonotype comes from a human donor. It is not recorded whose cells these are; they may come from a transplant donor. What was sequenced was gamma-delta T cells. This rearrangement joins TRDV2 to TRDJ1; TRDD3 is a possible D gene (6 bases). The CDR3 protein is CACDTLEGISYTDKLIF. In DNA, the CDR3 is TGTGCCTGTGACACGCTCGAGGGGATCTCGTACACCGATAAACTCATCTTT.